Sequencing of this T cell receptor beta chain was carried out in a study of T-cell reconstitution after alpha-beta-depleted transplantation in children. V lost 4 bases and J lost 8; bases outside the gene matches: 12. CDR1 is LNHNV and CDR2 is YYDKDF in the germline V gene (reference sequence). The CDR3 has 16 residues. TCRbeta library preparation incorporated unique molecular identifiers. Each CDR3 protein gets one entry after TCRdb re-called the PCR reads with MiXCR. Among 350,000 to 400,000 distinct CDR3 sequences listed, 20% were seen once. This clonotype was seen once. The sample consisted of PBMCs from the stem cell graft donor, taken from the stem cell graft. This TCR was sampled from a human donor who donated a stem cell graft to a child with acute myeloid leukemia. The chain uses TRBV15 and TRBJ1-4, with 8 bases matching TRBD1. The DNA of the CDR3 is TGTGCCACCAGCAACTACGGACAGGGAGCGGGCGAAAAACTGTTTTTT. Residues: CATSNYGQGAGEKLFF.